This T cell receptor (beta chain) was sequenced in a study of T cell responses to AZD1222 COVID-19 vaccine (dated by TCRdb to about 2021). For the wider study: AZD1222 recipients with second doses at about 4 weeks or about 12 weeks were pooled, because spike-specific TCR depth and breadth did not differ between schedules. Trial participants were enrolled by age into 18-55, 56-69 and 70-plus year subgroups, with roughly 160, 29 and 62 TCR-sequenced participants respectively. A total of approximately 240 trial participants underwent TCR sequencing, of whom 207 received two doses of AZD1222 and approximately 25 received two doses of the MenACWY control vaccine.

The CDR3 regions of human TCRbeta chains were analyzed by immunosequencing. On the authors' methods: Repertoire TCRs were checked for matches against a reference library of SARS-CoV-2-specific TCRs that had been generated using the MIRA antigen-specificity platform. Breadth meant the fraction of unique TCRs that were SARS-CoV-2-associated, whereas depth meant the fraction of total T cells that were SARS-CoV-2-associated. Using the MIRA data, every spike-specific TCR was mapped to the spike region that the TCR reacted to and assigned to either a CD4 or a CD8 class. Log10-transformed breadth and depth values were compared by one-way ANOVA with Sidak's multiple comparisons tests. TCRdb took over this immuneACCESS table, retaining in-frame rearrangements with V and J assigned. Such tables are incomplete; in checked studies, under half of the missing clones stem from an unresolved V gene, and the remainder is unexplained. The V and J calls and the clone size are those of that table, but D and trimming were determined from the DNA. This sample comprises approximately 110,000 clones, around 87% of them detected only once. In total, the top ten clones hold 5% to 5.5% of the sample.

V has 3 bases trimmed and J has 4 bases trimmed; junction bases matching no gene number 9. Looking up the germline V gene (reference sequence) yields CDR1 MNHNY and CDR2 SVGAGI. Its CDR3 holds 16 amino acids, cysteine through phenylalanine. Kept here is only the CDR3 DNA, which spans 48 bases and is read in frame from base 1. Study-wide conclusions, independent of this receptor: Vaccine-associated CD4 TCRs spanned the whole spike protein, with dominant responses in regions 160-218 and 743-854. Conclusions about previously exposed vaccinees are limited, since just 5 or 6 AZD1222 recipients were seropositive for SARS-CoV-2 at baseline. Participants were mostly white British, with more females than males. The authors suggested clonal diversity may have been underestimated. Reportedly, almost half of the unique spike-specific TCRs recognized epitopes lying outside the regions that are mutated in the B.1.351 and B.1.1.7 variants. In the small 56-69-year group, the increase in depth fell short of significance, most likely because of low power. Because no samples from the day 14 peak response were available, repertoires could be characterized only after the peak T cell response. Spike-specific TCR breadth and depth rose significantly after two AZD1222 doses compared with day 0 and with MenACWY recipients.

What the time point label conveys for this sample: baseline before first vaccination. Samples from vaccinated people were obtained from the UK trials COV001 and COV002, which included a single-blind randomized controlled phase 2/3 trial of AZD1222 (ChAdOx1 nCoV-19) in healthy adults. For TCRbeta chain sequencing, PBMC samples from trial participants were taken at day 0 and at day 28 after the second dose. Of note for this clone: Its antigen has not been determined. Nothing much larger sits one base from this clone, and base qualities are not available.

The rearrangement combines TRBV6-6 with TRBJ1-2, and TRBD1 matches 9 of the central bases. The source is an adult in good health. The source material was peripheral blood, sampled on day 0 of AZD1222 vaccination. The CDR3 region: CASSYWGTGLAYGYTF. The DNA sequence is TGTGCCAGCAGTTATTGGGGGACAGGGCTTGCCTATGGCTACACCTTC.